A selection of T cell receptor beta chains follows, all from one sample in a study of T cell clonotyping in hematopoietic cell transplantation. Repertoires were generated with immunoSEQ multiplex PCR, while TCRdb's copy carries only in-frame clones and drops some. This table has approximately 10,000 clones, roughly half appearing once. The material sequenced was PBMCs, taken 30 days after allogeneic stem cell transplant. These receptors all stem from a male patient aged 50 to 59 who had an allogeneic stem cell transplant from an unrelated donor, so the T cells may come from the graft donor. Some clones in this sample may be carry-over from other donors' samples. Each CDR3 is given with its conserved first and last residue.

TRBV19,CASTRHGSLNQPQHF
TRBV6-5,CASSPGAGENTEAFF
TRBV7-2,CASSSGDEQYF
TRBV27,CASSFRERGYGYTF
TRBV19,CASTSNPYGYTF
TRBV25-1,CASRQDDYGYTF
TRBV29-1,CSVEDPRTGEFNEQFF
TRBV27,CASSSLGGTGVLYTF
TRBV29-1,CSAGDQGPLNYGYTF
TRBV30,CAWSQNRGYGYTF
TRBV5-8,CASRHRGNTEAFF
TRBV29-1,CSVAPRPNTGELFF
TRBV19,CASRDSNQPQHF
TRBV5-4,CASSLETKNIQYF
TRBV5-6,CASSLRLAGDNEQFF
TRBV9,CASSVSGLFNSPLHF
TRBV4-1,CASSYRGFAEAFF
TRBV6-5,CASMRRQEETQYF
TRBV7-2,CASSLAGQPNQPQHF
TRBV30,CAWSRDRPYGYTF
TRBV29-1,CSVGTDSNQPQHF
TRBV7-3,CASSFGSSTDTQYF
TRBV2,CASSESRDEQYF
TRBV29-1,CSVEVGSTDTQYF
TRBV19,CASRRGETQYF
TRBV5-4,CASSLSPGQEEYF
TRBV30,CAWTSGLAGQETQYF
TRBV27,CASSLGQGEQNSPLHF
TRBV27,CASSLDSPNEKLFF
TRBV19,CASSMIFSGANVLTF
TRBV5-6,CASSLAGTWAPYEQYF
TRBV2,CASSSPGLASNEQFF
TRBV20-1,CSASGGYEQYF
TRBV7-6,CASSLVTAGVGNEQFF
TRBV6-5,CASRPGLVRETQYF
TRBV5-6,CASSLWGENGYTF
TRBV28,CASSLYGVGTYEQYF